These 21 T cell receptor gamma chains share one sample of origin, sequenced in a study of Vδ1+ human thymocytes. Regarding the study as a whole: In the thymus, TRG and TRD repertoires looked highly polyclonal with Gaussian CDR3 lengths.

Their antigens are not known. Sequences come from RNA converted to cDNA by reverse transcription. The CDR3 regions were amplified by multiplex PCR from V-gene primers to a constant-region primer. TCRdb processed the multiplex PCR reads again with the CATT caller. In the table there are tens of thousands of gamma-chain clones, roughly an eighth of which are singletons. Sequencing was performed on Vdelta1+ gamma-delta thymocytes from the thymus. Documented subset: FACS-sorted CD3+ TCRalphabeta- TCRVdelta1+ TCRVdelta2- thymocytes. All receptors come from a child in the first two years of life who had congenital heart surgery.

The chain carries TRGV8 and TRGJ1 or TRGJ2. This CDR3 comprises 13 residues. With 5 bases clipped from V and 3 bases from J, the junction kept 7 bases outside the gene matches. Germline V gives CDR1 VENAVY, CDR2 YDSYNSRV. CDR3 nucleotides: TGTGCCACCTGGGCACCTATTTATTATAAGAAACTCTTT. It encodes CATWAPIYYKKLF.

This clone came up a few times. The chain carries TRGV2 and TRGJ1 or TRGJ2. Trimming took 3 bases from V and 6 from J; bases not matched to a gene: 11. The CDR3 loop spans 14 amino acids. The V gene's germline CDR1 is EGSNGY and CDR2 YDSYNSKV. This chain's CDR3 is CATWDPPGSYKKLF. Here the CDR3 DNA reads TGTGCCACCTGGGACCCACCTGGGTCTTATAAGAAACTCTTT.

In its sample, this clone was seen a few times. The V gene is TRGV3, the J gene TRGJP2. CDR1 is VTNTFY and CDR2 is YDVSTARD in the germline V gene (reference sequence). Trimming at V came to 4 bases and at J to 3 bases, leaving 8 bases not matched to a gene. CDR3 length equals 15 residues. In nucleotides, the CDR3 is TGTGCCACCTGGGATTTGCTCGGTAGTGATTGGATCAAGACGTTT. Its translation: CATWDLLGSDWIKTF.

This sequence joins TRGV5 and TRGJ1 or TRGJ2. The CDR3 spans 14 residues. After removal of 5 bases from V and 4 bases from J, the junction contained 11 bases not matched to a gene. The V gene's germline CDR1 is VINAFY and CDR2 YDVSNSKD. CDR3 residues: CATWAPSHYYKKLF. The DNA for the CDR3 is TGTGCCACCTGGGCCCCTTCCCACTATTATAAGAAACTCTTT.

Concerning this clone: One base separates it from a far larger clone, so it is likely a read error. The chain couples TRGV3 to TRGJ1 or TRGJ2. Germline trimming cut 0 bases from V and 3 bases from J; bases unmatched to any gene: 5. CDR3 length equals 14 residues. The germline V gene has CDR1 VTNTFY and CDR2 YDVSTARD (reference sequence). The CDR3 region has the DNA TGTGCCACCTGGGACAGGCGGACTTATTATAAGAAACTCTTT. Translated: CATWDRRTYYKKLF.

With regard to this clone: The junction differs from germline at one of its ends, possibly a read error. The chain employs TRGV5 and TRGJP2. The CDR3 contains 13 residues. CDR1 is VINAFY, CDR2 YDVSNSKD, per germline. This CDR3 is CATWDPCDWIKTF. The CDR3 nucleotides are TGCGCCACCTGGGACCCTTGTGATTGGATCAAGACGTTT.

The chain links TRGV8 to TRGJP2. J lost 4 bases, V lost 4 bases, and 3 bases had no gene match. The CDR3 consists of 13 residues. Germline V gene sequence: CDR1 VENAVY, CDR2 YDSYNSRV. CDR3 DNA sequence: TGTGCCACCTGGGACCTTAGTGATTGGATCAAGACGTTT. It translates to CATWDLSDWIKTF.

This clone was recorded a few times. The chain is built from TRGV3 and TRGJ1 or TRGJ2. The CDR3 contains 17 residues. V dropped 3 bases and J dropped 0; count of bases not matched to a gene: 14. The germline CDR1 and CDR2 sequences are VTNTFY and YDVSTARD (reference sequence). CDR3 nucleotide sequence: TGTGCCACCTGGGACCAAGAGCGGGAGTTGAATTATTATAAGAAACTCTTT. Protein sequence: CATWDQERELNYYKKLF.

This clone was observed a few times. Other DNA sequences within the sample encode an identical CDR3. The chain joins TRGV9 to TRGJ1 or TRGJ2. The germline V gene encodes CDR1 GITISATS and CDR2 ISYDGTV (reference sequence). The CDR3 sequence is 11 residues long. The V and J ends lost 3 bases and 9 bases, in that order; junction bases with no gene match: 5. CDR3 nucleotides: TGTGCCTTGTGGGAGAGCCCTAAGAAACTCTTT. Translated: CALWESPKKLF.

This clone turned up a few times. Sequence at one end of the junction differs from germline and may be a read error. This specimen includes other DNA sequences encoding the same CDR3. The chain has TRGV4 and TRGJ1 or TRGJ2. This CDR3 has 12 residues. The germline V gene has CDR1 EGSTGY and CDR2 YDSYTSSV. The CDR3 here is CATWNFYYKKLF. Written as DNA, the CDR3 is TGTGCCACCTGGAATTTCTATTATAAGAAACTCTTC.

Points on this clone: Different DNA sequences within this sample yield the same CDR3. The V call is TRGV8, the J call TRGJ1 or TRGJ2. This CDR3 has 14 residues. V gave up 2 bases and J gave up 0 bases; unmatched junction bases: 4. Germline V gives CDR1 VENAVY, CDR2 YDSYNSRV. The CDR3 sequence is CATWDTTNYYKKLF. CDR3 DNA sequence: TGTGCCACCTGGGATACCACGAATTATTATAAGAAACTCTTT.

Concerning this clone itself: A read error may account for a junction end that differs from germline. The chain combines TRGV3 with TRGJ1 or TRGJ2. The CDR3 has 12 amino acids. From germline, CDR1 is VTNTFY and CDR2 YDVSTARD (reference sequence). The CDR3 sequence is CATWDMGYKKLF. CDR3 sequence (DNA): TGCGCCACCTGGGACATGGGGTATAAGAAACTCTTT.

This chain uses TRGV4 with TRGJ1 or TRGJ2. With 6 bases clipped from V and 11 bases from J, the junction kept 16 bases outside the gene matches. Germline CDR1 reads EGSTGY; CDR2 reads YDSYTSSV. The CDR3 length is 13 residues. The CDR3 nucleotides are TGTGCCACCTGGAATTTTAACACGGTTCAGAAACTCTTT. It translates to CATWNFNTVQKLF.

This clone occurred a few times. One junction end does not reproduce the germline sequence, and a read error may be involved. V gene TRGV9 combines with J gene TRGJ1 or TRGJ2. CDR1 is GITISATS, CDR2 ISYDGTV, per germline (reference sequence). The CDR3 has 13 amino acids. The CDR3 loop reads CASWEVLCYKKLF. The DNA of the CDR3 is TGTGCCTCGTGGGAGGTGTTGTGTTATAAGAAACTCTTT.

This clone has only a few counts. An end of the junction does not agree with germline; a read error may underlie this. Other DNA sequences in the sample encode the same CDR3. The rearrangement uses TRGV4 and TRGJP2. Germline CDR1 is EGSTGY and CDR2 is YDSYTSSV. The CDR3 spans 15 residues. The chain's CDR3 is CATWNGNSSDWIKTF. The CDR3 nucleotides are TGTGCCACCTGGAATGGAAATAGTAGTGATTGGATCAAGACGTTT.

This clone was seen only a few times. The same CDR3 arises from other DNA sequences in this sample as well. The chain links TRGV2 to TRGJ1 or TRGJ2. Germline V lookup: CDR1 EGSNGY, CDR2 YDSYNSKV. The CDR3 runs 14 residues. J gave up 0 bases and V 2 bases, and 4 bases lay outside the gene matches. CDR3 DNA: TGTGCCACCTGGGACGCGCAGAATTATTATAAGAAACTCTTT. Protein sequence: CATWDAQNYYKKLF.

Within the sample, this clone is medium-sized (0.01 to 0.1%). Other DNA sequences in the same sample also yield this CDR3. The chain carries TRGV2 and TRGJ1 or TRGJ2. The CDR3 has 14 amino acids. Per the germline V gene, CDR1 is EGSNGY and CDR2 is YDSYNSKV. Unmatched junction bases numbered 2, after V lost 0 bases and J lost 0 bases. The CDR3 DNA follows: TGTGCCACCTGGGACGGGCCGAATTATTATAAGAAACTCTTT. Protein: CATWDGPNYYKKLF.

This clone occurred a few times. The V gene is TRGV8, the J gene TRGJ1 or TRGJ2. V lost 1 base to trimming and J lost 8 bases; unmatched junction nucleotides: 5. There are 12 residues in the CDR3. Germline-derived CDR1 and CDR2 are VENAVY and YDSYNSRV. The CDR3 loop is CATWDSCDKKLF. The CDR3 bases are TGTGCCACCTGGGATAGCTGCGATAAGAAACTCTTT.

By proportion, this clone is medium-sized (0.01 to 0.1%). The same CDR3 is also encoded by other DNA sequences in this sample. The chain has TRGV4 and TRGJ1 or TRGJ2. Germline CDR1 is EGSTGY and CDR2 is YDSYTSSV. The CDR3 is made up of 11 amino acids. With 1 base clipped from V and 8 bases from J, the junction kept 2 bases outside the gene matches. The CDR3 DNA reads as TGTGCCACCTGGGATGGCCATAAGAAACTCTTT. Its protein is CATWDGHKKLF.

The chain links TRGV2 to TRGJ1 or TRGJ2. V trimming: 0 bases; J trimming: 8 bases; junction bases outside the gene matches: 22. Germline V gene lookup returns CDR1 EGSNGY and CDR2 YDSYNSKV. There are 18 residues in the CDR3. The CDR3 here is CATWDGLHGTLLTNKKLF. The DNA of the CDR3 is TGTGCCACCTGGGACGGGCTCCACGGGACATTATTAACCAATAAGAAACTCTTT.

The V and J genes are TRGV9 and TRGJP2. This CDR3 is built from 16 residues. CDR1 GITISATS and CDR2 ISYDGTV come from the germline V gene (reference sequence). Trimming at V came to 5 bases and at J to 2 bases, leaving 11 bases not matched to a gene. CDR3 coding DNA: TGTGCCTTGTGGGCGGCCAGAAAAAGTAGTGATTGGATCAAGACGTTT. The encoded protein is CALWAARKSSDWIKTF.